This entry features one T cell receptor (beta chain) sequence. This clone's antigen is unknown. Base qualities are not provided; no much larger clone lies one nucleotide away. TCRbeta CDR3 regions were amplified from genomic DNA using the immunoSEQ Assay, a bias-controlled multiplex PCR. On the authors' methods: Nucleated cell counts per sample were estimated from amplification of reference gene primers within the assay. Sequence reads were collapsed and filtered to measure the absolute abundance of every unique TCRbeta CDR3 rearrangement. For each sample, productive Simpson clonality was calculated by taking the square root of Simpson's diversity index across productive rearrangements. TCRdb took over this immuneACCESS table, retaining in-frame rearrangements with V and J assigned. Such tables are incomplete; in checked studies, under half of the missing clones stem from an unresolved V gene, and the remainder is unexplained. That table gives V, J and clone size, and the DNA gave D and trimming. For this sample there are about 430,000 clones; about 90% appear just once. Of the sample, roughly 0.76% is held by the ten largest clones.

One collaborating source in Seattle enrolled patients while the patients were actively infected and followed the patients over time throughout the course of disease. The collaborating institutions used their own protocols to collect whole blood in K2EDTA tubes. For TCRbeta analysis, collaborators shipped samples as frozen whole blood, isolated PBMCs, or DNA extracted from either of those sample types. This record belongs to a study of blood T cell repertoires in COVID-19 (dated by TCRdb to about 2020). With regard to the full study: The collaborator samples originated in the United States, Italy and Spain and spanned the acute and convalescent phases of COVID-19. Nearly every sample came with metadata listing a de-identified subject ID, COVID-19 status, age in years and sex. The material from the prospective study consisted of cDNA or gDNA derived from T cells, B-cell-depleted T cells, or PBMCs. Deeply sampled blood TCRbeta repertoires from subjects exposed to, actively infected with, or recovered from COVID-19 were included in the dataset. The repertoires were released in a freely available public database intended as a resource for research on the immune response to SARS-CoV-2. Samples came from the ongoing ImmuneRACE study (first 160 participants) plus 1,254 subjects from 6 global collaborators. Where available, HLA class I and class II types were obtained from metadata supplied by the sample provider rather than from assay-based typing. Overall study outcomes, separate from this receptor: Clinical and demographic metadata were provided uncurated, with the amount varying by source and participant.

The CDR3 contains 15 residues, cysteine and phenylalanine counted. Solely the CDR3 DNA is kept, with 45 bases framed from the first base. The V end gives up 4 bases and the J end 2 bases, leaving 6 bases in the junction not matched to a gene. CDR1 is given as SGHRS and CDR2 as YFSETQ, both from the germline V gene. The sequence links TRBV5-1 to TRBJ1-1, with 9 central nucleotides matching TRBD1. The sequencing sample was made of peripheral blood. The clonotype originates from a young man with COVID-19, enrolled during active disease. The CDR3 in this case is CASSLTGGANTEAFF. The nucleotide sequence reads TGCGCCAGCAGCCTCACAGGGGGCGCCAACACTGAAGCTTTCTTT.